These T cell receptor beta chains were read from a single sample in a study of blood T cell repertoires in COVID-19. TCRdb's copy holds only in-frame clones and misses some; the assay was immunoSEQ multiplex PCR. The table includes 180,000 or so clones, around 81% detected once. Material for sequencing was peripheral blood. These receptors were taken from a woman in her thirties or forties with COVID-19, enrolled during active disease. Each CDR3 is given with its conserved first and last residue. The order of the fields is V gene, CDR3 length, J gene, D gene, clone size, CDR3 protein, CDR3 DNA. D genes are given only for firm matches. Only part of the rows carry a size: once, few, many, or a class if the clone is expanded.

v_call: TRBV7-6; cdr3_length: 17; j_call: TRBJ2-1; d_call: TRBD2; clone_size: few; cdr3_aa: CASSPSVGTSASNEQFF; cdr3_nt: TGTGCCAGCAGCCCGTCCGTAGGGACTAGCGCCTCCAATGAGCAGTTCTTC
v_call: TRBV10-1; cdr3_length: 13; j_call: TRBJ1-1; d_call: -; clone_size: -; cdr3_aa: CASSDRLDTEAFF; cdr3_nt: TGCGCCAGCAGCGATCGGTTGGACACTGAAGCTTTCTTT
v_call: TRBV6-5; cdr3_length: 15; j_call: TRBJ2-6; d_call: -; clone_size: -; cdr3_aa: CASSFDSAGANVLTF; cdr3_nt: TGTGCCAGCAGTTTCGACAGTGCTGGGGCCAACGTCCTGACTTTC
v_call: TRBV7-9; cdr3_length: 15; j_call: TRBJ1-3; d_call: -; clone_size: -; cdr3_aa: CASSFSGQSRNTIYF; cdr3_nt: TGTGCCAGCAGCTTTAGCGGGCAGAGTCGAAACACCATATATTTT
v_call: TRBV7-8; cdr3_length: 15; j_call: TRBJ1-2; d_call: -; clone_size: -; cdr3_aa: CASSLGSGNNYGYTF; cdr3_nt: TGTGCCAGCAGCTTAGGGTCCGGGAACAACTATGGCTACACCTTC
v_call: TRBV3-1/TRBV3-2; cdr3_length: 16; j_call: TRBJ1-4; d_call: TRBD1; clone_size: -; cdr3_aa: CASSQRTGTTNEKLFF; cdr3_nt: TGTGCCAGCAGCCAACGGACAGGAACAACTAATGAAAAACTGTTTTTT
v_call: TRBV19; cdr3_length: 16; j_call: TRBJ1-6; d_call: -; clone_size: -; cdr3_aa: CASSIGSGNTNSPLHF; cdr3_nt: TGTGCCAGTAGTATTGGGTCAGGCAATACTAATTCACCCCTCCACTTT
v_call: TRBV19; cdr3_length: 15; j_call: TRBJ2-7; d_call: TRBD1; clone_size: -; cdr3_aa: CASSARQGSIYEQYF; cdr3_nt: TGTGCCAGTAGTGCCCGACAGGGGTCGATCTACGAGCAGTACTTC
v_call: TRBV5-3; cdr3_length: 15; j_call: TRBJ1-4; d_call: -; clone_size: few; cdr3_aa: CARSLIRELNEKLFF; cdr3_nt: TGTGCCAGAAGCTTGATTCGGGAGCTCAATGAAAAACTGTTTTTT
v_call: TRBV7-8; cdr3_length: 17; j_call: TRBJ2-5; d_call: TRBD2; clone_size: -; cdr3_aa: CASSLVLAGALQETQYF; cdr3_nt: TGTGCCAGCAGCTTAGTTCTAGCGGGGGCCCTGCAAGAGACCCAGTACTTC